This T cell receptor (beta chain) emerged from a study of T cell responses to AZD1222 COVID-19 vaccine. Clones were read by immunoSEQ multiplex PCR, and TCRdb kept only the in-frame ones, dropping some. The sample carries about 86,000 clones, more than 70% recorded once. The length of the CDR3 is 13 residues. V lost 6 bases, J lost 7 bases, and 13 bases lay in between. The germline V gene encodes CDR1 MGHRA and CDR2 YSYEKL. Overall study findings and caveats: Nearly half of spike-specific TCRs reportedly target variant regions that are unmutated in the B.1.351 and B.1.1.7 variants.

This clone was counted a few times. Its antigen is undetermined. The TCR originated in an adult who received the AZD1222 COVID-19 vaccine. Here the sequenced sample was peripheral blood, taken 28 days after the second AZD1222 dose. The chain is built from TRBV4-1 and TRBJ1-5; D gene unclear. The CDR3 DNA reads as TGCGCCAGCAGTGAAAGGGAGAGACAGCCCCAGCATTTT. Protein: CASSERERQPQHF.